Each of the 16 T cell receptor beta chains below was sequenced from the same sample in a study of blood T cell repertoires in COVID-19. TCRdb's table, derived via immunoSEQ multiplex PCR, lists solely in-frame clones and lacks some. The sample holds just over 80,000 clones, about four fifths seen once. Sequenced input: peripheral blood. The receptors originated from an elderly man with acute or convalescent COVID-19.

The genes are TRBV6-1 and TRBJ2-2; D remains ambiguous. Trimming pared 0 bases from V and 0 bases from J, leaving 8 bases between. This CDR3 region has 16 residues. Germline-derived CDR1 and CDR2 are MNHNS and SASEGT. CDR3 sequence reads: CASSEAVATNTGELFF. For the CDR3, the DNA is TGTGCCAGCAGTGAAGCGGTAGCTACGAACACCGGGGAGCTGTTTTTT.

The V gene is TRBV19, the J gene TRBJ1-4; 9 bases match TRBD1. CDR1 LNHDA and CDR2 SQIVND come from the germline V gene (reference sequence). J lost 8 bases, V lost 1 base, and 8 bases had no gene match. The CDR3 is 16 residues long. The CDR3 DNA reads as TGTGCCAGTAGTATAGTTAACAGGGGGCTGGACGAAAAACTGTTTTTT. This translates into CASSIVNRGLDEKLFF.

The rearrangement uses TRBV27 and TRBJ1-6; D is unclear. V lost 3 bases and J lost 9, with 9 bases in between. Germline-derived CDR1 and CDR2 are MNHEY and SMNVEV (reference sequence). The CDR3 is 13 amino acids. CDR3 sequence (DNA): TGTGCCAGCAGTTTTACCCGGGGTTCACCCCTCCACTTT. The encoded protein is CASSFTRGSPLHF.

The chain is built from TRBV2 and TRBJ1-6; TRBD1 agrees at 9 bases. V trimming: 8 bases; J trimming: 6 bases; junction bases outside the gene matches: 11. The V gene's germline CDR1 is SNHLY and CDR2 FYNNEI. This CDR3 contains 16 residues. For the CDR3, the DNA is TGTGCCAGCGGCCTACAGGGGGCGAGAATTAATTCACCCCTCCACTTT. Translation gives CASGLQGARINSPLHF.

The V call is TRBV19, the J call TRBJ1-5, with TRBD1 identical over 8 bases. J gave up 0 bases and V 5 bases, and 9 bases lay outside the gene matches. The CDR3 is made up of 17 amino acids. The germline V gene encodes CDR1 LNHDA and CDR2 SQIVND (reference sequence). The CDR3 here is CASSFGQGGGSNQPQHF. CDR3 coding DNA: TGTGCCAGTAGTTTTGGACAGGGCGGAGGTAGCAATCAGCCCCAGCATTTT.

V usage is TRBV4-1 and J usage is TRBJ2-7; possibly TRBD1 for D (5 bases). CDR1 MGHRA and CDR2 YSYEKL come from the germline V gene. The CDR3 extends over 16 amino acids. V lost 4 bases, J lost 2 bases, and 18 bases lay in between. CDR3 DNA: TGCGCCAGCAGCCCAATAGGGGCCCTCAAGACCTACGAGCAGTACTTC. As protein: CASSPIGALKTYEQYF.

The rearrangement links TRBV9 to TRBJ2-6; 11 nucleotides agree with TRBD1. The trim removed 3 bases at V and 0 bases at J, leaving 8 bases unmatched. The CDR3 covers 19 residues. Germline loops: CDR1 SGDLS, CDR2 YYNGEE. CDR3 amino acids: CASSDGRTGGVSGANVLTF. The DNA for the CDR3 is TGTGCCAGCAGCGATGGTCGGACAGGGGGCGTCTCTGGGGCCAACGTCCTGACTTTC.

The chain uses TRBV7-2 and TRBJ2-3; 9 nucleotides line up with TRBD2. Germline CDR1 is SGHTA and CDR2 is FQGNSA. The CDR3 sequence is 15 residues long. V lost 5 bases to trimming and J lost 1 base; unmatched junction nucleotides: 4. The CDR3 DNA follows: TGTGCCAGCAGCCCTCTAGCGGGACGCACAGATACGCAGTATTTT. Translating gives CASSPLAGRTDTQYF.

V gene TRBV3-1 (or the pseudogene TRBV3-2) combines with J gene TRBJ2-7, with D possibly being TRBD2 (5 bases). CDR3 length: 12 residues. The V gene's germline CDR1 is LGHDT and CDR2 YNNKEL (reference sequence). Trimming cost V 0 bases and J 7 bases, with 7 bases left between them. This CDR3 reads CASSQDRREQYF. CDR3 DNA sequence: TGTGCCAGCAGCCAAGATAGGAGGGAGCAGTACTTC.

The chain joins TRBV5-1 to TRBJ1-2; D perhaps matches TRBD1 (6 bases). In germline, CDR1 is SGHRS, CDR2 YFSETQ. V lost 0 bases to trimming and J lost 3 bases, with 15 bases between them. CDR3 length equals 16 residues. The CDR3 protein is CASSLGRGRQDYGYTF. CDR3 in DNA: TGCGCCAGCAGCTTGGGCAGGGGAAGACAGGACTATGGCTACACCTTC.

In its sample, this clone was seen once. V is TRBV19 and J is TRBJ1-1; 12 bases are shared with TRBD1. V shed 3 bases and J 9 bases; nucleotides not matched to a gene: 8. This CDR3 has 15 amino acids. Germline loops: CDR1 LNHDA, CDR2 SQIVND (reference sequence). CDR3 nucleotide sequence: TGTGCCAGTAGTATCCTCACCGGGACAGGGGGCAAAGCTTTCTTT. Translating it yields CASSILTGTGGKAFF.

The chain joins TRBV5-4 to TRBJ2-3, with 9 nucleotides matching TRBD2. The CDR3 has 15 amino acids. Germline V gene lookup returns CDR1 SGHNT and CDR2 YYREEE (reference sequence). V lost 6 bases to trimming and J lost 6 bases; unmatched junction nucleotides: 11. The CDR3 nucleotides are TGTGCCAGCACCCAAGGCGGGAGGGGTGTGGATACGCAGTATTTT. Its translation is CASTQGGRGVDTQYF. Based on the CDR3 plus reference TRBV5-4 and TRBJ2-3, the full variable domain is ETGVTQSPTHLIKTRGQQVTLRCSSQSGHNTVSWYQQALGQGPQFIFQYYREEENGRGNFPPRFSGLQFPNYSSELNVNALELDDSALYLCASTQGGRGVDTQYFGPGTRLTVL.

The chain has TRBV7-9 and TRBJ1-6; D is unclear. V dropped 5 bases and J dropped 7 bases, with 12 bases sitting between them. CDR1 and CDR2 from the germline V gene are SEHNR and FQNEAQ (reference sequence). This CDR3 is built from 14 residues. The CDR3 DNA reads TGTGCCAGCAGCCCCCAGACGGGAAATTCACCCCTCCACTTT. Its protein product is CASSPQTGNSPLHF.

The chain uses TRBV6-1 and TRBJ2-5; 9 bases are shared with TRBD1. The CDR3 loop spans 14 amino acids. Germline CDR1 is MNHNS and CDR2 is SASEGT. After removal of 3 bases from V and 5 bases from J, the junction contained 4 bases not matched to a gene. CDR3 amino acids: CASSETTGGETQYF. DNA for the CDR3: TGTGCCAGCAGTGAGACGACAGGGGGGGAGACCCAGTACTTC.

The rearrangement links TRBV5-1 to TRBJ1-1; D might be TRBD1 (5 bases). The CDR3 contains 14 residues. Germline assignment: CDR1 SGHRS and CDR2 YFSETQ. Trimming removed 3 bases from V and 1 base from J, with 10 bases in between. CDR3 in DNA: TGCGCCAGCAGCTCTGGAGACAGGAACACTGAAGCTTTCTTT. It specifies CASSSGDRNTEAFF. The entire variable domain, with the rest obtained from reference TRBV5-1 and TRBJ1-1, is as follows: KAGVTQTPRYLIKTRGQQVTLSCSPISGHRSVSWYQQTPGQGLQFLFEYFSETQRNKGNFPGRFSGRQFSNSRSEMNVSTLELGDSALYLCASSSGDRNTEAFFGQGTRLTVV.

The chain carries TRBV29-1 and TRBJ1-1; weak D call: TRBD1 (6 bases). The CDR3 has 12 amino acids. V gave up 6 bases and J gave up 5 bases, with 13 bases separating them. Germline CDR1 is SQVTM and CDR2 is ANQGSEA. CDR3 nucleotide sequence: TGCAGCGTAGTGGACAGTAGGACTGAAGCTTTCTTT. This translates into CSVVDSRTEAFF.